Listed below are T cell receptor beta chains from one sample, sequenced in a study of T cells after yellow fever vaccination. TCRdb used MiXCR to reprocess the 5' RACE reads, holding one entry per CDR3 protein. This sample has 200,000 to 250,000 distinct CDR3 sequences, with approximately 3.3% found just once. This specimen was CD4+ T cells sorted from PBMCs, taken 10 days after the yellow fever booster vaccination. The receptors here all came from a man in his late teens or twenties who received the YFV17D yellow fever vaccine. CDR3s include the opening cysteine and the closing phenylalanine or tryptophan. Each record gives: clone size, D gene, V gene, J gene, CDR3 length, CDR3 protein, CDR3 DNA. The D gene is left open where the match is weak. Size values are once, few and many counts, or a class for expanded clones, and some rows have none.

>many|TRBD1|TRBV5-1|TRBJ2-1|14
CASSLVGQYNEQFF
TGCGCCAGCAGCTTGGTGGGACAGTACAATGAGCAGTTCTTC
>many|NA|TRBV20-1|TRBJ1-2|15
CSARDSGGRGDGYTF
TGCAGTGCTAGAGATTCGGGGGGCAGGGGCGATGGCTACACCTTC
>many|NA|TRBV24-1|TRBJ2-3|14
CATAARAGTDTQYF
TGTGCCACCGCGGCTAGGGCGGGGACAGATACGCAGTATTTT
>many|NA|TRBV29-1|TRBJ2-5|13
CSVDSGRGETQYF
TGCAGCGTTGATTCGGGTCGGGGAGAGACCCAGTACTTC
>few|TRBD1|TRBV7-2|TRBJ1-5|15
CASSLAQGAEQPQHF
TGTGCCAGCAGCTTAGCACAGGGGGCGGAACAGCCCCAGCATTTT
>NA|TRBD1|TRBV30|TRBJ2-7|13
CAWSPGQGHEQYF
TGTGCCTGGAGTCCGGGACAGGGGCACGAGCAGTACTTC
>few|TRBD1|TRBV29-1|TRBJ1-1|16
CSVVGTRGNMNTEAFF
TGCAGCGTTGTGGGCACCAGGGGGAACATGAACACTGAAGCTTTCTTT
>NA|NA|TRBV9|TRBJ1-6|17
CASSPKGGRSYNSPLHF
TGTGCCAGCAGCCCTAAGGGGGGGCGGTCCTATAATTCACCCCTCCACTTT
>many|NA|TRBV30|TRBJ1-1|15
CAWSLQGEAQTEAFF
TGTGCCTGGAGTCTTCAGGGCGAAGCGCAGACTGAAGCTTTCTTT
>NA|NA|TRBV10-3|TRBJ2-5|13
CAIRAVVRETQYF
TGTGCCATCAGGGCCGTGGTAAGGGAGACCCAGTACTTC
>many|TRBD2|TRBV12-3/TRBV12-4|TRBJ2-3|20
CASSLDGWVASGEATDTQYF
TGTGCCAGCAGTTTAGATGGGTGGGTAGCTAGCGGGGAGGCTACAGATACGCAGTATTTT
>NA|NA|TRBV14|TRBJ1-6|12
CASSQVSSPLHF
TGTGCCAGCAGCCAAGTCTCTTCACCCCTCCACTTT
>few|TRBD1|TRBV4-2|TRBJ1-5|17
CASSQLGQGTSNQPQHF
TGTGCCAGCAGCCAACTTGGACAGGGCACGAGCAATCAGCCCCAGCATTTT
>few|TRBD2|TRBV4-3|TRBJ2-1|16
CASSQWRTSGGEEQFF
TGCGCCAGCAGCCAATGGCGGACTAGCGGGGGGGAAGAGCAGTTCTTC
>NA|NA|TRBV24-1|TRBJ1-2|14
CATSESGTNYGYTF
TGTGCCACCAGTGAGTCAGGGACTAACTATGGCTACACCTTC
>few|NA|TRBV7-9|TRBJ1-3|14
CASSSAGRLGTIYF
TGTGCCAGCAGCTCCGCGGGCAGGTTGGGCACCATATATTTT
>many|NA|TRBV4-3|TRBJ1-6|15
CASSQVLGQNSPLHF
TGCGCCAGCAGCCAAGTTCTGGGGCAGAATTCACCCCTCCACTTT
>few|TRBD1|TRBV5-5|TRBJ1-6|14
CASSFLGQSSPLHF
TGTGCCAGCAGCTTCTTGGGACAGAGTTCACCCCTCCACTTT
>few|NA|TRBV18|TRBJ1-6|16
CASSPSGRAPNSPLHF
TGTGCCAGCTCACCGTCGGGACGGGCCCCAAATTCACCCCTCCACTTT
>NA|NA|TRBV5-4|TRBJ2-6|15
CASSSSGTGANVLTF
TGTGCCAGCAGCTCGTCGGGGACTGGGGCCAACGTCCTGACTTTC
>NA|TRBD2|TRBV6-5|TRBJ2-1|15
CASSSPGLAGGEQFF
TGTGCCAGCAGTTCGCCGGGACTAGCGGGAGGGGAGCAGTTCTTC
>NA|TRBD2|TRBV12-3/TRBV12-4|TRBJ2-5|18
CASSSERTSGGPGETQYF
TGTGCCAGCAGTTCGGAAAGGACTAGCGGGGGGCCCGGGGAGACCCAGTACTTC
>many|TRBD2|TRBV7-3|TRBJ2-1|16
CASSSSGTSGGGEQFF
TGTGCCAGCAGCTCCTCCGGGACTAGCGGGGGGGGTGAGCAGTTCTTC
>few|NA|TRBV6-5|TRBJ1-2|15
CASSYGGGVEYGYTF
TGTGCCAGCAGTTACGGCGGGGGCGTAGAGTATGGCTACACCTTC
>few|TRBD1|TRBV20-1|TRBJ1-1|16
CSARVWSGGRNTEAFF
TGCAGTGCTAGAGTGTGGTCAGGGGGGAGGAACACTGAAGCTTTCTTT